The next 5 T cell receptor beta chains were all read from a single sample in a study of T cell responses to AZD1222 COVID-19 vaccine. Generated by immunoSEQ multiplex PCR, the TCRdb table keeps only in-frame clones and is missing some. The data show 150,000 to 200,000 clones, 90% to 95% seen once. The sample in question was peripheral blood, obtained on day 0 of AZD1222 vaccination. The receptors derive from an adult in good health.

This rearrangement joins TRBV28 to TRBJ2-7; TRBD2 agrees at 11 bases. This CDR3 comprises 14 residues. V lost 8 bases, J lost 1 base, and 4 bases stayed unmatched. Germline CDR1 and CDR2: MDHEN and SYDVKM. This CDR3 is CASGGTSGSYEQYF. CDR3 bases: TGTGCCAGCGGAGGGACTAGCGGATCCTACGAGCAGTACTTC.

The CDR3 region has the DNA TGTGCCATCAGCCCCGGCTCTGAAGCTTTCTTT. It yields the protein CAISPGSEAFF. The V and J genes are TRBV10-3 and TRBJ1-1; D gene uncertain. V dropped 6 bases and J dropped 6 bases, with 8 bases sitting between them. CDR3 length equals 11 residues. Germline lookup yields CDR1 ENHRY and CDR2 SYGVKD.

V gene TRBV14 combines with J gene TRBJ2-7; D is unclear. The CDR3 is made up of 13 amino acids. CDR1 and CDR2 from the germline V gene are SGHDN and FVKESK. V shed 1 base and J shed 3 bases, with 7 bases lying between them. CDR3 in amino acids: CASSQGIFYEQYF. In DNA, the CDR3 is TGTGCCAGCAGCCAAGGGATATTCTACGAGCAGTACTTC.

This chain connects TRBV7-6 to TRBJ2-5; no definite D call. The V gene lost 5 bases and the J gene lost 5 bases, with 3 bases spanning the gap. The CDR3 consists of 10 residues. Per germline, CDR1 SGHVS and CDR2 FNYEAQ. The CDR3 spells CASSGETQYF. The DNA of the CDR3 is TGTGCCAGCAGCGGCGAGACCCAGTACTTC.

The CDR3 coding sequence is TGTGCCACCAGTGACTCTATGTCTACAGAAGCTTTCTTT. Its translation is CATSDSMSTEAFF. The rearrangement links TRBV24-1 to TRBJ1-1; D is ambiguous. The V and J ends lost 4 bases and 8 bases respectively, with 13 bases between them. This CDR3 contains 13 residues. Germline CDR1 and CDR2: KGHDR and SFDVKD.